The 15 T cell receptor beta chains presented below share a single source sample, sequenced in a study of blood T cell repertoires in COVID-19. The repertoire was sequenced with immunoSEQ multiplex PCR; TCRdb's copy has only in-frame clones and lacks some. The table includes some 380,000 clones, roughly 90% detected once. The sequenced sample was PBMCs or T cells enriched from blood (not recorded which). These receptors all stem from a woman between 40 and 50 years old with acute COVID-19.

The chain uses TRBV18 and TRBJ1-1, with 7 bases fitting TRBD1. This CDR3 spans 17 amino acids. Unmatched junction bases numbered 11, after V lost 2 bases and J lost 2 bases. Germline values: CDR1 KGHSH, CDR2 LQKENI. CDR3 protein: CASSPNSQGVGNTEAFF. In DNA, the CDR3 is TGTGCCAGCTCACCAAATAGCCAGGGGGTAGGAAACACTGAAGCTTTCTTT.

CDR3 DNA sequence: TGTGCCAGCGCTGTACCGGGACTGTCCTACAATGAGCAGTTCTTC. It encodes CASAVPGLSYNEQFF. The chain employs TRBV2 and TRBJ2-1; weak D call: TRBD2 (6 bases). Germline V gene sequence: CDR1 SNHLY, CDR2 FYNNEI. The CDR3 consists of 15 residues. Trimming cost V 8 bases and J 1 base, with 15 bases left between them.

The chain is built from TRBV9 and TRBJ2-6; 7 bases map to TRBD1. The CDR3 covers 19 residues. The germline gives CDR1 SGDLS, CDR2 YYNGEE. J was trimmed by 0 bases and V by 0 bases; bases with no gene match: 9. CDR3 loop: CASSVGLWDSLSGANVLTF. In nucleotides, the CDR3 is TGTGCCAGCAGCGTAGGTCTCTGGGACAGCCTCTCTGGGGCCAACGTCCTGACTTTC.

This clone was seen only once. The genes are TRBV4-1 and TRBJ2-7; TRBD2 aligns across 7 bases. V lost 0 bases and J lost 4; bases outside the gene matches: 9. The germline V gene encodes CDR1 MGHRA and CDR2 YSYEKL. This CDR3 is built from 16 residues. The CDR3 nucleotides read TGCGCCAGCAGCCAAGATTTCCCGGGAGGCTCTTACGAGCAGTACTTC. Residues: CASSQDFPGGSYEQYF.

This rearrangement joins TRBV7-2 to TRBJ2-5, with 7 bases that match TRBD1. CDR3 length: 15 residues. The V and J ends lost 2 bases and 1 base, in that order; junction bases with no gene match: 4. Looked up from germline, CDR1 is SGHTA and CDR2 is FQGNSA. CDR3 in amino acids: CASSLTGVLQETQYF. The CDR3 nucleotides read TGTGCCAGCAGCTTAACAGGGGTGCTCCAAGAGACCCAGTACTTC. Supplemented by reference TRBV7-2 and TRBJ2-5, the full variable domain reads GAGVSQSPSNKVTEKGKDVELRCDPISGHTALYWYRQSLGQGLEFLIYFQGNSAPDKSGLPSDRFSAERTGGSVSTLTIQRTQQEDSAVYLCASSLTGVLQETQYFGPGTRLLVL.

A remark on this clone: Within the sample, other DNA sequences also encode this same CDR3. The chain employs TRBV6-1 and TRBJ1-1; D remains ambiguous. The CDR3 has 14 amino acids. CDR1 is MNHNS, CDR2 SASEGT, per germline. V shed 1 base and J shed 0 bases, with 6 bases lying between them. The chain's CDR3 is CASSEVPVNTEAFF. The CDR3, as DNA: TGTGCCAGCAGTGAAGTCCCGGTGAACACTGAAGCTTTCTTT.

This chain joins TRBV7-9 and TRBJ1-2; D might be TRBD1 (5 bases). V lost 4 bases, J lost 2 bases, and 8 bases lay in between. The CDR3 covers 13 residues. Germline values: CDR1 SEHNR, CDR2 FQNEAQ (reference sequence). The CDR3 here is CASSWGVNYGYTF. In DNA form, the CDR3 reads TGTGCCAGCAGCTGGGGGGTAAACTATGGCTACACCTTC.

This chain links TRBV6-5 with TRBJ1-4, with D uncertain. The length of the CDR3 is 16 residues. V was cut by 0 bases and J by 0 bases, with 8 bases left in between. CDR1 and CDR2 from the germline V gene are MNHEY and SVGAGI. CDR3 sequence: CASSYSVEATNEKLFF. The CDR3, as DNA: TGTGCCAGCAGTTACTCGGTGGAGGCAACTAATGAAAAACTGTTTTTT.

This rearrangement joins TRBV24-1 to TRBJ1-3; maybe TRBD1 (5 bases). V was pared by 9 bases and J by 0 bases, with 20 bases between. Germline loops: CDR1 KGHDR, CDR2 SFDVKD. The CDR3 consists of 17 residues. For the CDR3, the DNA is TGTGCCACCCCGAATTGGACACCTTTCCCCTCTGGAAACACCATATATTTT. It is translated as CATPNWTPFPSGNTIYF.

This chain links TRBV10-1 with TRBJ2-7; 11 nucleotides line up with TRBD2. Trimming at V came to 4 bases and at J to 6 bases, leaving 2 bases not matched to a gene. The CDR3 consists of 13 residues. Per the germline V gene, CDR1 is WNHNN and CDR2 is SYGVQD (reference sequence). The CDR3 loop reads CASSAGTSGEQYF. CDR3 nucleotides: TGCGCCAGCAGTGCAGGGACTAGCGGCGAGCAGTACTTC.

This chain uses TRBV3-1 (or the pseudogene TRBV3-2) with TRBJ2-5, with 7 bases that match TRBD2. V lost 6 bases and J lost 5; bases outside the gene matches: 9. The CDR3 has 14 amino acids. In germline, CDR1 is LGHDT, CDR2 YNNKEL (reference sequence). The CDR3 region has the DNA TGTGCCAGCAGTCGACTAGCCTTTCGTGAGACCCAGTACTTC. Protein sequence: CASSRLAFRETQYF.

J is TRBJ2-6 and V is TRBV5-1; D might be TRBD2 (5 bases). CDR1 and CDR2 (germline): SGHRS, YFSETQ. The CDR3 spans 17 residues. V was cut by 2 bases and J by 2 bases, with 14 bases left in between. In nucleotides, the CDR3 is TGCGCCAGCAGCTTCGGGGATCGGGGTGCTGGGGCCAACGTCCTGACTTTC. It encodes CASSFGDRGAGANVLTF.

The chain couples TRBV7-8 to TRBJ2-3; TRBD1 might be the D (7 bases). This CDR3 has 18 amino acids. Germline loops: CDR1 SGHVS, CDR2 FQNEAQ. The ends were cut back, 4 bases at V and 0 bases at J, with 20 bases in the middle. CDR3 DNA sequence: TGTGCCAGCAGCTGGAGGGACAGCCAGGCTGGGAGCACAGATACGCAGTATTTT. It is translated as CASSWRDSQAGSTDTQYF.

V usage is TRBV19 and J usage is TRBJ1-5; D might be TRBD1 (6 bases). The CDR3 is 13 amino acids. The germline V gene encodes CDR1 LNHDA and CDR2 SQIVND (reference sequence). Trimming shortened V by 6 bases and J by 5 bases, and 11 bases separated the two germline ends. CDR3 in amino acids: CASRDSQYQPQHF. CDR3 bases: TGTGCCAGTAGGGACAGCCAGTATCAGCCCCAGCATTTT.

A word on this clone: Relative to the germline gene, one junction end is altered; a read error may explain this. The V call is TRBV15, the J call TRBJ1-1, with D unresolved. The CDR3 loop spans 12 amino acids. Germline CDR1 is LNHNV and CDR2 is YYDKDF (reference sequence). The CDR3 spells CATSGRNNEAFF. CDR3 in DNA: TGTGCCACCAGCGGGAGGAACAATGAAGCTTTCTTT. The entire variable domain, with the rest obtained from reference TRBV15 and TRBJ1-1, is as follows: DAMVIQNPRYQVTQFGKPVTLSCSQTLNHNVMYWYQQKSSQAPKLLFHYYDKDFNNEADTPDNFQSRRPNTSFCFLDIRSPGLGDTAMYLCATSGRNNEAFFGQGTRLTVV.